Shown below are 25 T cell receptor beta chains from a single sample sequenced in a study of OX40 agonist ivuxolimab in advanced cancers. Method: immunoSEQ multiplex PCR; TCRdb's copy keeps in-frame clones and lacks some. The sample holds over 60,000 clones, around 93% seen once. The source was CD4+ or CD8+ T cells sorted from blood, collected in a trial of the OX40 agonist ivuxolimab. The receptors originated from an adult with an advanced solid tumor such as melanoma, head and neck, liver or kidney cancer.

This chain links TRBV30 with TRBJ2-5, with TRBD2 as a possible D gene (6 bases). The length of the CDR3 is 11 residues. V shed 0 bases and J shed 13 bases, with 12 bases lying between them. Germline V gives CDR1 GTSNPN, CDR2 SVGIG (reference sequence). This CDR3 reads CAWSVAGARYF. The CDR3 coding sequence is TGTGCCTGGAGTGTAGCGGGTGCGAGGTACTTC.

The chain combines TRBV18 with TRBJ2-3, with D unclear. CDR3 length: 16 residues. The V and J ends lost 6 bases and 0 bases respectively, with 16 bases between them. Germline V gene sequence: CDR1 KGHSH, CDR2 LQKENI. The CDR3: CASSQESDLSTDTQYF. The CDR3 DNA follows: TGTGCCAGCTCTCAAGAGTCTGACTTAAGCACAGATACGCAGTATTTT.

This chain joins TRBV7-2 and TRBJ1-6, with 7 bases fitting TRBD1. Germline-derived CDR1 and CDR2 are SGHTA and FQGNSA. There are 15 residues in the CDR3. V shed 0 bases, J shed 8 bases, and the junction held 4 bases outside the gene matches. The DNA of the CDR3 is TGTGCCAGCAGCTTAGCGCCAGGGGGGCATTCACCCCTCCACTTT. It translates to CASSLAPGGHSPLHF. The full variable domain, in which reference TRBV7-2 and TRBJ1-6 provide the parts outside the CDR3, is GAGVSQSPSNKVTEKGKDVELRCDPISGHTALYWYRQSLGQGLEFLIYFQGNSAPDKSGLPSDRFSAERTGGSVSTLTIQRTQQEDSAVYLCASSLAPGGHSPLHFGNGTRLTVT.

The V and J genes are TRBV27 and TRBJ2-3; 10 positions agree with TRBD2. V was clipped by 2 bases and J by 4 bases; unmatched bases: 6. Germline V lookup: CDR1 MNHEY, CDR2 SMNVEV (reference sequence). The CDR3 has 16 residues. In DNA, the CDR3 is TGTGCCAGCAGTTTACAGTGGAGCGGGGGGGCAGATACGCAGTATTTT. It encodes CASSLQWSGGADTQYF.

The chain joins TRBV7-8 to TRBJ2-2, with D uncertain. The germline V gene encodes CDR1 SGHVS and CDR2 FQNEAQ. Trimming shortened V by 2 bases and J by 4 bases, and 8 bases separated the two germline ends. This CDR3 has 14 residues. The CDR3 nucleotides are TGTGCCAGCAGCTTAAGGCAGAGCACCGGGGAGCTGTTTTTT. Residues: CASSLRQSTGELFF.

The chain uses TRBV6-5 and TRBJ2-3; the D gene is possibly TRBD1 (6 bases). CDR1 and CDR2 (germline): MNHEY, SVGAGI. This CDR3 is 12 amino acids long. The V and J ends lost 2 bases and 6 bases respectively, with 6 bases between them. CDR3 coding DNA: TGTGCCAGCAGTTACCAGGGGGATACGCAGTATTTT. The encoded protein is CASSYQGDTQYF.

The chain has TRBV29-1 and TRBJ1-4; 7 nucleotides align to TRBD1. CDR3 length equals 14 residues. Germline loops: CDR1 SQVTM, CDR2 ANQGSEA. The V gene end was trimmed by 4 bases and the J gene end by 0 bases; junction bases not matched to a gene: 2. The CDR3 spells CSVVGTATNEKLFF. The CDR3 DNA sequence: TGCAGCGTTGTGGGGACAGCAACTAATGAAAAACTGTTTTTT.

The chain is built from TRBV7-8 and TRBJ1-1; a possible D gene is TRBD1 (6 bases). V gave up 4 bases and J gave up 5 bases, with 17 bases separating them. CDR1 is SGHVS and CDR2 is FQNEAQ in the germline V gene. The CDR3 runs to 15 residues. The CDR3: CASSSQTGTLTEAFF. As DNA, the CDR3 is TGTGCCAGCAGCTCCCAAACCGGGACACTTACTGAAGCTTTCTTT.

This clone was counted a single time. The V call is TRBV27, the J call TRBJ2-1; no clear D gene. CDR1 is MNHEY, CDR2 SMNVEV, per germline (reference sequence). This CDR3 region has 14 residues. Trimming cost V 2 bases and J 4 bases, with 9 bases left between them. CDR3 loop: CASSLNNPYNEQFF. As DNA, the CDR3 is TGTGCCAGCAGTTTAAATAACCCATACAATGAGCAGTTCTTC.

CDR3: CASSLSRYEQYF. The CDR3 DNA reads TGTGCCAGCAGCTTATCACGCTACGAGCAGTACTTC. This sequence joins TRBV7-2 and TRBJ2-7; the D is unclear. Trimming cost V 2 bases and J 3 bases, with 5 bases left between them. The CDR3 loop spans 12 amino acids. Germline lookup yields CDR1 SGHTA and CDR2 FQGNSA. The full variable domain, rest sourced from reference TRBV7-2 and TRBJ2-7, is GAGVSQSPSNKVTEKGKDVELRCDPISGHTALYWYRQSLGQGLEFLIYFQGNSAPDKSGLPSDRFSAERTGGSVSTLTIQRTQQEDSAVYLCASSLSRYEQYFGPGTRLTVT.

The CDR3: CASSPRVSNQPQHF. The CDR3 bases are TGTGCCAGCAGCCCTAGGGTTAGCAATCAGCCCCAGCATTTT. The V gene is TRBV6-6, the J gene TRBJ1-5; D unclear. The V gene lost 6 bases and the J gene lost 0 bases, with 9 bases spanning the gap. The germline gives CDR1 MNHNY, CDR2 SVGAGI (reference sequence). CDR3 length: 14 residues.

The chain carries TRBV19 and TRBJ2-3, with TRBD2 matching 9 bases. CDR3 length: 16 residues. V shed 3 bases and J 0 bases; nucleotides not matched to a gene: 4. Germline V lookup: CDR1 LNHDA, CDR2 SQIVND (reference sequence). The CDR3 DNA reads as TGTGCCAGTAGTATCCACCTAGCGGGGAGCACAGATACGCAGTATTTT. It encodes CASSIHLAGSTDTQYF.

The V call is TRBV27, the J call TRBJ2-3; 7 bases match TRBD1. There are 15 residues in the CDR3. Germline V CDR1 and CDR2: MNHEY, SMNVEV (reference sequence). V lost 4 bases, J lost 6 bases, and 10 bases stayed unmatched. In DNA, the CDR3 is TGTGCCAGCAGTTCGCCAGGAAGGACAGGCGATACGCAGTATTTT. Residues: CASSSPGRTGDTQYF.

J is TRBJ1-2 and V is TRBV27; 7 bases align to TRBD1. Unmatched junction bases numbered 9, after V lost 6 bases and J lost 8 bases. The germline gives CDR1 MNHEY, CDR2 SMNVEV (reference sequence). This CDR3 contains 13 residues. The CDR3 region is CASSLTGAGGYTF. CDR3 in DNA: TGTGCCAGCAGCCTTACAGGGGCGGGGGGCTACACCTTC.

Details on this clone: Germline and junction disagree at one end, which may indicate a read error. For the CDR3, the DNA is TGTGCCAGTAGGCAGGACCTTAACTATGGCTACATCTTC. Its protein product is CASRQDLNYGYIF. This chain uses TRBV19 with TRBJ1-2; D not resolved. This CDR3 region has 13 residues. Looked up from germline, CDR1 is LNHDA and CDR2 is SQIVND (reference sequence). Variable domain in full (rest from reference TRBV19 and TRBJ1-2): DGGITQSPKYLFRKEGQNVTLSCEQNLNHDAMYWYRQDPGQGLRLIYYSQIVNDFQKGDIAEGYSVSREKKESFPLTVTSAQKNPTAFYLCASRQDLNYGYIFGSGTRLTVV.

This chain joins TRBV2 and TRBJ2-1, with 8 positions matching TRBD2. With V trimmed by 0 bases and J by 6 bases, 16 bases remained unmatched. There are 19 residues in the CDR3. Germline V gene data show CDR1 as SNHLY and CDR2 as FYNNEI. CDR3 DNA sequence: TGTGCCAGCAGTGAAGCGGGGGTTCTGGGGCTAGCGGGCGTCAATGAGCAGTTCTTC. It specifies CASSEAGVLGLAGVNEQFF.

J is TRBJ1-1 and V is TRBV18; D is ambiguous. This CDR3 region has 13 residues. Trimming removed 4 bases at V and 2 bases at J, with 8 bases between. Looked up from germline, CDR1 is KGHSH and CDR2 is LQKENI. The CDR3 region has the DNA TGTGCCAGCTCACTCGAGAGAAACACTGAAGCTTTCTTT. Its translation is CASSLERNTEAFF. Looking up the rest from reference TRBV18 and TRBJ1-1 gives the full variable domain: NAGVMQNPRHLVRRRGQEARLRCSPMKGHSHVYWYRQLPEEGLKFMVYLQKENIIDESGMPKERFSAEFPKEGPSILRIQQVVRGDSAAYFCASSLERNTEAFFGQGTRLTVV.

The V and J genes are TRBV5-1 and TRBJ2-5, with D perhaps TRBD2 (5 bases). The ends were cut back, 0 bases at V and 2 bases at J, with 11 bases in the middle. CDR1 is SGHRS and CDR2 is YFSETQ in the germline V gene. The CDR3 loop spans 15 amino acids. The DNA of the CDR3 is TGCGCCAGCAGCTTGGAGGTAGCGAGGCAAGAGACCCAGTACTTC. As protein: CASSLEVARQETQYF.

The chain joins TRBV2 to TRBJ1-5; the D gene is possibly TRBD1 (5 bases). The length of the CDR3 is 14 residues. Germline loops: CDR1 SNHLY, CDR2 FYNNEI. Trimming removed 6 bases from V and 6 bases from J, with 15 bases in between. The CDR3 nucleotides read TGTGCCAGCAGGGATTGGGGCGCGGGTCAGCCCCAGCATTTT. This codes for CASRDWGAGQPQHF.

This rearrangement joins TRBV7-2 to TRBJ2-5; maybe TRBD2 (6 bases). The length of the CDR3 is 14 residues. The germline V gene has CDR1 SGHTA and CDR2 FQGNSA. Deletions cut 1 base from V and 4 bases from J, with 10 bases between. The DNA of the CDR3 is TGTGCCAGCAGCTTAGAGGGACTCACAGAGACCCAGTACTTC. It encodes CASSLEGLTETQYF.

The chain joins TRBV21-1 to TRBJ2-3; the table's D call of TRBD2 was not tested on the DNA. TRBV21-1 is designated a pseudogene. The length of the CDR3 is 17 residues. The CDR3 DNA sequence: TGTGCCAGCAGCGACTGCGAACTCGCGGGAATGGCAGATACGCAGTATTTT. Translated, it gives CASSDCELAGMADTQYF.

J is TRBJ2-1 and V is TRBV29-1; D remains unclear. Trimming stripped 4 bases from V and 8 bases from J, with 18 bases between. Per the germline V gene, CDR1 is SQVTM and CDR2 is ANQGSEA. The CDR3 has 14 residues. The CDR3 reads CSVGILFFDDEQFF. The CDR3 bases are TGCAGCGTTGGGATCCTATTCTTCGATGATGAGCAGTTCTTC.

The chain recombines TRBV23-1 with TRBJ2-2; D gene ambiguous. TRBV23-1 is an open reading frame, and its role is uncertain. The CDR3 is 14 amino acids. Trimming took off 8 bases at V and 0 bases at J, with 10 bases between the two ends. CDR3 in DNA: TGCGCCAGCGTGACACCTGCGAACACCGGGGAGCTGTTTTTT. This sequence encodes CASVTPANTGELFF.

The rearrangement links TRBV6-1 to TRBJ2-1; D might be TRBD1 (6 bases). The CDR3 runs to 14 residues. CDR1 and CDR2 (germline): MNHNS, SASEGT. V lost 7 bases to trimming and J lost 4 bases, with 14 bases between them. CDR3 DNA sequence: TGTGCCAGCACCGAAGGACAGCTTTACAATGAGCAGTTCTTC. Translated, it gives CASTEGQLYNEQFF.

This chain uses TRBV5-8 with TRBJ2-7; no clear D. Trimming pared 2 bases from V and 2 bases from J, leaving 8 bases between. The germline V gene encodes CDR1 SGHTS and CDR2 YDEGEE. CDR3 length: 13 residues. The CDR3 nucleotides read TGTGCCAGCAGCTTCATTAATACCTACGAGCAGTACTTC. It encodes CASSFINTYEQYF.